This passage covers 9 T cell receptor beta chains from one sample sequenced in a study of control samples from healthy donors and cancer patients. Repertoires were generated with immunoSEQ multiplex PCR, while TCRdb's copy carries only in-frame clones and drops some. The data hold about 55,000 clones, with roughly 90% observed a single time. The sample was blood. The source is a man aged 45-65 years in good health.

The V call is TRBV11-2, the J call TRBJ1-1, with TRBD1 matching 8 bases. CDR1 is SGHAT and CDR2 is FQNNGV in the germline V gene. Trimming at V came to 6 bases and at J to 1 base, leaving 7 bases not matched to a gene. This CDR3 spans 15 amino acids. CDR3 sequence reads: CASREPGGTNTEAFF. CDR3 nucleotides: TGTGCCAGCAGAGAGCCAGGGGGCACGAACACTGAAGCTTTCTTT.

The chain employs TRBV20-1 and TRBJ2-3; D is unclear. This CDR3 spans 11 amino acids. The V end was cut by 6 bases, the J end by 2 bases, with 6 bases between. In germline, CDR1 is DFQATT, CDR2 SNEGSKA (reference sequence). The CDR3 nucleotides read TGCAGTGCCCAACCCACAGATACGCAGTATTTT. Translated, it gives CSAQPTDTQYF.

The chain has TRBV27 and TRBJ2-7; tentatively, D is TRBD2 (6 bases). The CDR3 runs 14 residues. CDR1 is MNHEY, CDR2 SMNVEV, per germline (reference sequence). V was trimmed by 1 base and J by 6 bases, leaving 13 bases between them. CDR3 protein: CASSLWGQEGEQYF. The CDR3 bases are TGTGCCAGCAGTTTATGGGGTCAGGAGGGCGAGCAGTACTTC.

The gene calls are TRBV2 and TRBJ2-5; no clear D. From germline, CDR1 is SNHLY and CDR2 FYNNEI. Trimming cost V 7 bases and J 4 bases, with 16 bases left between them. This CDR3 comprises 14 residues. CDR3 in amino acids: CASTPGGSLETQYF. DNA for the CDR3: TGTGCCAGCACCCCAGGTGGTAGTCTAGAGACCCAGTACTTC.

The chain uses TRBV7-3 and TRBJ2-1, with a weak D call TRBD2 (5 bases). There are 15 residues in the CDR3. Trimming shortened V by 5 bases and J by 0 bases, and 11 bases separated the two germline ends. Germline CDR1 and CDR2: SGHTA and FQGTGA. Here the CDR3 DNA reads TGTGCCAGCAGCGCTAGCCAAAGCTCCTACAATGAGCAGTTCTTC. Amino acids: CASSASQSSYNEQFF.

The genes are TRBV28 and TRBJ2-1; TRBD2 matches 7 bases. There are 15 residues in the CDR3. The V segment lost 5 bases and the J segment 4 bases; nucleotides outside the gene matches: 8. Germline assignment: CDR1 MDHEN and CDR2 SYDVKM. The CDR3: CASSHAARGYNEQFF. For the CDR3, the DNA is TGTGCCAGCAGTCACGCGGCGCGGGGGTACAATGAGCAGTTCTTC. The full variable domain, its missing parts supplied by reference TRBV28 and TRBJ2-1, is DVKVTQSSRYLVKRTGEKVFLECVQDMDHENMFWYRQDPGLGLRLIYFSYDVKMKEKGDIPEGYSVSREKKERFSLILESASTNQTSMYLCASSHAARGYNEQFFGPGTRLTVL.

The chain couples TRBV28 to TRBJ1-1; 7 bases fit TRBD1. The CDR3 sequence is 12 residues long. Germline trimming cut 5 bases from V and 10 bases from J; bases unmatched to any gene: 7. The germline V gene encodes CDR1 MDHEN and CDR2 SYDVKM. The CDR3 here is CASSLTGLGAFF. The CDR3 nucleotides read TGTGCCAGCAGTCTGACAGGGCTGGGAGCTTTCTTT.

The chain combines TRBV4-3 with TRBJ1-5; 9 positions match TRBD1. This CDR3 is built from 15 residues. CDR1 is LGHNA and CDR2 is YSLEER in the germline V gene. Germline trimming cut 2 bases from V and 3 bases from J; bases unmatched to any gene: 2. DNA for the CDR3: TGCGCCAGCAGCCAAAACAGGGGGCACAATCAGCCCCAGCATTTT. This translates into CASSQNRGHNQPQHF.

This clone was found once. The chain carries TRBV24-1 and TRBJ2-2; 9 bases match TRBD1. The V segment lost 2 bases and the J segment 6 bases; nucleotides outside the gene matches: 9. Germline V gives CDR1 KGHDR, CDR2 SFDVKD. CDR3 length: 17 residues. As DNA, the CDR3 is TGTGCCACCAGTGATTCACTGATACAGGGGGCAGCCGGGGAGCTGTTTTTT. Translated, it gives CATSDSLIQGAAGELFF.